The 5 T cell receptor beta chains in this list originate from one sample, sequenced in a study of cytomegalovirus exposure and HLA in healthy donors. Produced via immunoSEQ multiplex PCR; TCRdb's table is partial and in-frame only. The sample includes more than 55,000 clones, 70% to 90% of them seen just once. The sample was PBMCs. These receptor sequences come from a woman aged 18-30 years in good health and CMV-seronegative.

This chain links TRBV27 with TRBJ2-5; TRBD2 matches 12 bases. V shed 3 bases, J shed 5 bases, and the junction held 1 base outside the gene matches. The CDR3 loop spans 14 amino acids. Germline V CDR1 and CDR2: MNHEY, SMNVEV (reference sequence). The CDR3 here is CASSFGTSGETQYF. CDR3 bases: TGTGCCAGCAGTTTCGGGACTAGCGGGGAGACCCAGTACTTC.

This chain uses TRBV27 with TRBJ1-6; 7 nucleotides match TRBD1. The length of the CDR3 is 14 residues. The V segment lost 5 bases and the J segment 8 bases; nucleotides outside the gene matches: 6. The germline V gene encodes CDR1 MNHEY and CDR2 SMNVEV (reference sequence). This chain's CDR3 is CASSQDRPDSPLHF. DNA of the CDR3: TGTGCCAGCAGTCAGGACAGGCCTGATTCACCCCTCCACTTT.

This rearrangement joins TRBV9 to TRBJ2-7, with a possible D match to TRBD1 (8 bases). Per germline, CDR1 SGDLS and CDR2 YYNGEE. The CDR3 covers 18 residues. V was cut by 0 bases and J by 2 bases, with 21 bases left in between. The CDR3 nucleotides read TGTGCCAGCAGCGTAGGCCATCCAGACAGGGGACTAACCTACGAGCAGTACTTC. Its translation: CASSVGHPDRGLTYEQYF.

The gene calls are TRBV30 and TRBJ1-3; D is unresolved. This CDR3 comprises 16 residues. Trimming pared 0 bases from V and 0 bases from J, leaving 12 bases between. Germline CDR1 reads GTSNPN; CDR2 reads SVGIG (reference sequence). The CDR3 nucleotides read TGTGCCTGGAGTGTAAAACAGCCGTCCTCTGGAAACACCATATATTTT. Protein sequence: CAWSVKQPSSGNTIYF.

V is TRBV11-1 and J is TRBJ2-5; 7 bases map to TRBD2. Germline assignment: CDR1 SGHAT and CDR2 FQDESV (reference sequence). Losses at the gene ends were 1 base for V and 2 bases for J; bases not matched to a gene: 10. The CDR3 consists of 17 residues. CDR3 in DNA: TGTGCCAGCAGCTTAGATCTCCCCGGAGCGGGACAAGAGACCCAGTACTTC. Amino acid sequence: CASSLDLPGAGQETQYF.